Below, 28 T cell receptor beta chains from the same sample are listed, as sequenced in a study of blood T cells in healthy people across ages. A second roughly 6 to 12 cycle PCR used barcoded and J-beta primers. From the 5' RACE reads, TCRdb called clonotypes with MiXCR, one entry per CDR3 protein. The sample holds 550,000 to 700,000 distinct CDR3 sequences, 25% to 30% seen once. The sequenced sample consisted of blood. These receptors were obtained from a woman aged 70 to 79 in good health.

The J gene is TRBJ1-1, the V gene TRBV5-1, with 7 positions matching TRBD1. The CDR3 is 14 residues long. V gave up 4 bases and J gave up 6 bases; unmatched junction bases: 9. Germline values: CDR1 SGHRS, CDR2 YFSETQ. As DNA, the CDR3 is TGCGCCAGCAGCACGGAGACAGGGAGGGCTGAAGCTTTCTTT. It translates to CASSTETGRAEAFF.

The V and J genes are TRBV5-1 and TRBJ2-3; either TRBD1 or TRBD2 may fit D (5 bases each). Deletions cut 4 bases from V and 2 bases from J, with 17 bases between. The germline V gene encodes CDR1 SGHRS and CDR2 YFSETQ. This CDR3 region has 16 residues. In DNA, the CDR3 is TGCGCCAGCAGCCCAACGGGACCCTCCCACACAGATACGCAGTATTTT. Its translation: CASSPTGPSHTDTQYF.

This clonotype occurred a few times. The rearrangement uses TRBV12-3 or TRBV12-4 and TRBJ1-2, with TRBD1 matching over 7 bases. With 5 bases clipped from V and 8 bases from J, the junction kept 8 bases outside the gene matches. This CDR3 is built from 13 residues. The CDR3 DNA follows: TGTGCCAGCAGTCGAACCGACAGGGCCGGCTACACCTTC. It specifies CASSRTDRAGYTF.

V usage is TRBV5-1 and J usage is TRBJ2-3; 7 bases fit TRBD1. Trimming at V came to 0 bases and at J to 0 bases, leaving 1 base not matched to a gene. Germline V CDR1 and CDR2: SGHRS, YFSETQ. CDR3 size: 15 residues. The CDR3, as DNA: TGCGCCAGCAGCTTGGAGGGGGCGAGCACAGATACGCAGTATTTT. Amino acids: CASSLEGASTDTQYF.

This clonotype turned up a few times. This chain connects TRBV5-1 to TRBJ2-5; 7 nucleotides align to TRBD2. J was trimmed by 5 bases and V by 3 bases; bases with no gene match: 13. CDR1 SGHRS and CDR2 YFSETQ come from the germline V gene. The CDR3 extends over 16 amino acids. The CDR3 DNA reads TGCGCCAGCAGCTCCCCCGGAGCGGGGCTTCTGGAGACCCAGTACTTC. Translation: CASSSPGAGLLETQYF.

This rearrangement joins TRBV7-2 to TRBJ2-2, with D perhaps TRBD2 (6 bases). The CDR3 spans 15 residues. Germline V gives CDR1 SGHTA, CDR2 FQGNSA. V was clipped by 1 base and J by 1 base, with 7 bases between them. The CDR3 DNA is TGTGCCAGCAGCTTAGGGCGGGGGAACACCGGGGAGCTGTTTTTT. Translating gives CASSLGRGNTGELFF.

In this sample, this clonotype turned up a few times. J is TRBJ1-4 and V is TRBV11-3, with TRBD1 matching 7 bases. The trim removed 1 base at V and 6 bases at J, leaving 2 bases unmatched. The CDR3 sequence is 14 residues long. Germline V gives CDR1 SGHNT, CDR2 YENEEA. CDR3 protein: CASSLGTGYEKLFF. CDR3 in DNA: TGTGCCAGCAGCTTAGGGACAGGTTATGAAAAACTGTTTTTT.

V and J are TRBV5-4 and TRBJ1-1; 8 bases match TRBD1. The CDR3 contains 14 residues. CDR1 is SGHNT, CDR2 YYREEE, per germline (reference sequence). V shed 4 bases and J 5 bases; nucleotides not matched to a gene: 7. The chain's CDR3 is CASSRGQGATEAFF. CDR3 nucleotide sequence: TGTGCCAGCAGCCGCGGACAGGGTGCGACTGAAGCTTTCTTT.

The rearrangement links TRBV9 to TRBJ2-3; no reliable D call. The germline CDR1 and CDR2 sequences are SGDLS and YYNGEE. This CDR3 is 13 amino acids long. V was trimmed by 4 bases and J by 10 bases, leaving 16 bases between them. The CDR3 region has the DNA TGTGCCAGCAGCTTAGACGACTTCCCTGCGCAGTATTTT. Translated: CASSLDDFPAQYF.

This chain joins TRBV3-1 and TRBJ1-5; TRBD1 matches at 8 bases. The J segment lost 7 bases and the V segment lost 0 bases, leaving 5 bases of the junction unmatched. Germline loops: CDR1 LGHDT, CDR2 YNNKEL (reference sequence). The CDR3 length is 15 residues. The CDR3 sequence is CASSQDPGGRQPQHF. CDR3 in DNA: TGTGCCAGCAGCCAAGATCCAGGGGGCAGGCAGCCCCAGCATTTT. The variable domain in full, completed from reference TRBV3-1 and TRBJ1-5, reads DTAVSQTPKYLVTQMGNDKSIKCEQNLGHDTMYWYKQDSKKFLKIMFSYNNKELIINETVPNRFSPKSPDKAHLNLHINSLELGDSAVYFCASSQDPGGRQPQHFGDGTRLSIL.

This chain joins TRBV20-1 and TRBJ1-4; D unresolved. Trimming removed 3 bases at V and 10 bases at J, with 15 bases between. The CDR3 loop spans 13 amino acids. Germline lookup yields CDR1 DFQATT and CDR2 SNEGSKA (reference sequence). As DNA, the CDR3 is TGCAGTGCTAGCGCCGGCCGGGGAGGAAAACTGTTTTTT. Encoded protein: CSASAGRGGKLFF.

In this sample, this clonotype turned up a few times. The chain links TRBV7-2 to TRBJ2-3; 10 bases match TRBD1. Looked up from germline, CDR1 is SGHTA and CDR2 is FQGNSA. V dropped 1 base and J dropped 3; count of bases not matched to a gene: 1. The CDR3 spans 15 residues. The CDR3 DNA follows: TGTGCCAGCAGCTTAGAGGGACAGGGGACAGATACGCAGTATTTT. Translation gives CASSLEGQGTDTQYF.

This clonotype was seen only a few times. This chain connects TRBV10-3 to TRBJ2-4; D is perhaps TRBD2 (5 bases). CDR3 length: 15 amino acids. Germline-derived CDR1 and CDR2 are ENHRY and SYGVKD. With 6 bases removed from V and 4 bases from J, the gap between germline ends came to 16 bases. The CDR3 DNA follows: TGTGCCATCAGACACGCATCGGAGGAGAAAAACATTCAGTACTTC. It codes for CAIRHASEEKNIQYF.

This clonotype has a count of ten or more. The chain is built from TRBV20-1 and TRBJ2-2, with D hard to call. Per the germline V gene, CDR1 is DFQATT and CDR2 is SNEGSKA (reference sequence). The CDR3 consists of 11 residues. Trimming stripped 3 bases from V and 7 bases from J, with 6 bases between. CDR3 region: CSARAYGELFF. Here the CDR3 DNA reads TGCAGTGCTAGGGCATACGGGGAGCTGTTTTTT.

This clonotype has more than one count but fewer than ten. The genes are TRBV20-1 and TRBJ1-2; no clear D. CDR1 and CDR2 from the germline V gene are DFQATT and SNEGSKA (reference sequence). With 4 bases removed from V and 2 bases from J, the gap between germline ends came to 11 bases. The CDR3 covers 13 residues. In DNA, the CDR3 is TGCAGTGCTAATGAACAGAGAAACTATGGCTACACCTTC. Residues: CSANEQRNYGYTF.

V is TRBV11-2 and J is TRBJ2-5; 15 bases are a match to TRBD2. Germline V gene sequence: CDR1 SGHAT, CDR2 FQNNGV. CDR3 length: 17 residues. V lost 7 bases to trimming and J lost 5 bases; unmatched junction nucleotides: 11. The CDR3 bases are TGTGCCAGCACGAGAGTGGGACTAGCGGGGGGAGCGGAGACCCAGTACTTC. The encoded protein is CASTRVGLAGGAETQYF.

This clonotype was counted a few times. The chain links TRBV29-1 to TRBJ1-1; no firm D call. Germline V gene sequence: CDR1 SQVTM, CDR2 ANQGSEA. Trimming removed 7 bases at V and 5 bases at J, with 11 bases between. The CDR3 sequence is 11 residues long. CDR3 bases: TGCAGCGGAGGCGACGGGACTGAAGCTTTCTTT. This gives the protein CSGGDGTEAFF.

This clonotype was recorded a few times. The chain employs TRBV10-3 and TRBJ2-1; D remains unclear. This CDR3 has 13 amino acids. Trimming pared 11 bases from V and 6 bases from J, leaving 17 bases between. CDR1 is ENHRY and CDR2 is SYGVKD in the germline V gene. The CDR3 nucleotides are TGTGCCTCCGCTTTAGCAGGTGGCAATGAGCAGTTCTTC. It is translated as CASALAGGNEQFF.

This clonotype came up a few times. The chain uses TRBV5-1 and TRBJ1-2; D call uncertain. This CDR3 spans 11 amino acids. V shed 0 bases and J shed 7 bases, with 4 bases lying between them. CDR1 SGHRS and CDR2 YFSETQ come from the germline V gene. The CDR3 DNA follows: TGCGCCAGCAGCTTGGACAGTGGCTACACCTTC. This encodes CASSLDSGYTF.

This clonotype was seen a handful of times. The chain joins TRBV3-1 to TRBJ2-7; 9 bases fit TRBD1. CDR3 size: 15 residues. The germline CDR1 and CDR2 sequences are LGHDT and YNNKEL (reference sequence). Unmatched junction bases numbered 11, after V lost 2 bases and J lost 9 bases. The chain's CDR3 is CASSQLWTGVLGQYF. CDR3 nucleotides: TGTGCCAGCAGCCAACTCTGGACAGGGGTTTTAGGGCAGTACTTC.

This chain joins TRBV4-2 and TRBJ2-4, with 11 bases matching TRBD2. CDR3 length: 15 residues. The trim removed 4 bases at V and 8 bases at J, leaving 7 bases unmatched. Germline V lookup: CDR1 LGHNA, CDR2 YNFKEQ. The CDR3 sequence is CASSPLAGDPDIQYF. CDR3 nucleotides: TGTGCCAGCAGCCCACTAGCGGGAGATCCGGACATTCAGTACTTC.

For this clonotype: A much larger clone lies a single base off, so this may be a read error. The chain employs TRBV20-1 and TRBJ2-5, with a possible D match to TRBD2 (5 bases). The CDR3 length is 15 residues. CDR1 is DFQATT, CDR2 SNEGSKA, per germline (reference sequence). The CDR3 sequence: CSAPGGGSTQEAQYF. CDR3 bases: TGCAGTGCTCCAGGCGGTGGGAGCACCCAAGAGGCCCAGTACTTC.

The chain has TRBV20-1 and TRBJ2-5; 9 nucleotides line up with TRBD2. The end of the DNA aligns better with TRBJ2-1, so the J call may be wrong. The CDR3 consists of 13 residues. Germline V gives CDR1 DFQATT, CDR2 SNEGSKA (reference sequence). The DNA of the CDR3 is TGCAGTGCTAGATTACCGCGGGGGGGCGAGCAGTTCTTC. It specifies CSARLPRGGEQFF.

The chain has TRBV5-1 and TRBJ2-5; TRBD1 is a possible D gene (6 bases). This CDR3 region has 15 residues. Trimming removed 0 bases from V and 4 bases from J, with 13 bases in between. CDR1 is SGHRS and CDR2 is YFSETQ in the germline V gene. This chain's CDR3 is CASSLAGQYRETQYF. The CDR3 DNA sequence: TGCGCCAGCAGCTTGGCCGGACAGTATCGAGAGACCCAGTACTTC. Together with reference TRBV5-1 and TRBJ2-5, the CDR3 gives the full variable domain: KAGVTQTPRYLIKTRGQQVTLSCSPISGHRSVSWYQQTPGQGLQFLFEYFSETQRNKGNFPGRFSGRQFSNSRSEMNVSTLELGDSALYLCASSLAGQYRETQYFGPGTRLLVL.

The rearrangement uses TRBV5-6 and TRBJ2-7; D tentatively reads TRBD1 or TRBD2 (5 bases each). The CDR3 is 15 residues long. V was clipped by 6 bases and J by 0 bases, with 16 bases between them. CDR1 is SGHDT and CDR2 is YYEEEE in the germline V gene. The CDR3 nucleotides are TGTGCCAGCATCGATCACGGGGCAGCCTCCTACGAGCAGTACTTC. Encoded protein: CASIDHGAASYEQYF.

This clonotype was counted only a few times. The rearrangement uses TRBV20-1 and TRBJ1-4; 10 bases match TRBD1. V gave up 5 bases and J gave up 4 bases; unmatched junction bases: 4. Germline CDR1 reads DFQATT; CDR2 reads SNEGSKA (reference sequence). The CDR3 runs to 14 residues. The CDR3 here is CSALGDRGNEKLFF. The CDR3 DNA is TGCAGTGCTCTGGGGGACAGGGGTAATGAAAAACTGTTTTTT.

This chain joins TRBV2 and TRBJ1-2, with no clear D. CDR1 and CDR2 from the germline V gene are SNHLY and FYNNEI. Trimming shortened V by 5 bases and J by 8 bases, and 9 bases separated the two germline ends. The CDR3 sequence is 11 residues long. Written as DNA, the CDR3 is TGTGCCAGCAGTCAATCCAGCGGCTACACCTTC. Translated, it gives CASSQSSGYTF. Full variable domain (missing parts from reference TRBV2 and TRBJ1-2): EPEVTQTPSHQVTQMGQEVILRCVPISNHLYFYWYRQILGQKVEFLVSFYNNEISEKSEIFDDQFSVERPDGSNFTLKIRSTKLEDSAMYFCASSQSSGYTFGSGTRLTVV.

This clonotype was seen a few times. The V and J genes are TRBV4-3 and TRBJ2-7; 8 bases align to TRBD2. This CDR3 region has 20 residues. With V trimmed by 2 bases and J by 2 bases, 20 bases remained unmatched. The V gene's germline CDR1 is LGHNA and CDR2 YSLEER. The CDR3 bases are TGCGCCAGCAGCCAAAGCACATCGCATTCACGGGGGGGCCCTACCTACGAGCAGTACTTC. The encoded protein is CASSQSTSHSRGGPTYEQYF.